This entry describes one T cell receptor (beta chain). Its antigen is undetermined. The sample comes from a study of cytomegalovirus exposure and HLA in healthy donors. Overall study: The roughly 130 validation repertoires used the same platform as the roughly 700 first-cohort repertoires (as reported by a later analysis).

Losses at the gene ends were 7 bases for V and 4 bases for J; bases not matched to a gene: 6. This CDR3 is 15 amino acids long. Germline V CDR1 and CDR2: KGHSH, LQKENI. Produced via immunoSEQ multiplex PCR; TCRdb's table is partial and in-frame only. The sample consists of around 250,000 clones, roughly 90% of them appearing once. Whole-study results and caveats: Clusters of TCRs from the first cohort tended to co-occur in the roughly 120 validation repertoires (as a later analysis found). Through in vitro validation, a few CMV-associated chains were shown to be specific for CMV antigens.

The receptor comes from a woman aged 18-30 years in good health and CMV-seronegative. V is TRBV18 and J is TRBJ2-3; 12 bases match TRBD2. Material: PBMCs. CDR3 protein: CASFTGTSGPDTQYF. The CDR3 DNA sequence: TGTGCCAGCTTTACCGGGACTAGCGGGCCAGATACGCAGTATTTT.